This T cell receptor (beta chain) originates from a study of OX40 agonist ivuxolimab in advanced cancers. Regarding the study in general: Ivuxolimab was an agonistic, fully human IgG2 monoclonal antibody directed against OX40 (CD134), a costimulatory receptor. Intravenous ivuxolimab was administered to patients every 2 weeks at six dose levels: 0.01, 0.1, 0.3, 1.5, 3 and 10 mg/kg. Of the approximately 53 patients in dose escalation, about 20 had hepatocellular carcinoma, around 15 had melanoma, 9 had renal cell carcinoma and 9 had head and neck cancer. The dose-escalation cohort was almost 85% male with a mean age of around 62 years, ranging from about 20 to 80. Patients were allowed to have had prior anti-PD-1, anti-PD-L1 or anti-CTLA-4 therapy, and 40% of the dose-escalation patients had previously received checkpoint inhibitors. Partial responses occurred in three dose-escalation patients: two with cutaneous melanoma and one with hepatocellular carcinoma. The purpose of peripheral TCRbeta sequencing was to test whether ivuxolimab changed TCR sequence diversity and led to clonal T-cell expansion. The monotherapy dose-escalation portion (N ≈ 57 patients) of the phase I ivuxolimab trial is reported in the paper.

The CDR3 holds 13 amino acids from the cysteine to the phenylalanine. The read is trimmed to its CDR3 DNA, 39 bases read in frame from base 1. According to the germline V gene, CDR1 reads MNHNS and CDR2 reads SASEGT. The trim is 8 bases for V and 2 bases for J, with a gap of 12 bases between the germline ends. Points the paper makes about the study in general: In the 0.1-3.0 mg/kg groups, partial responders had among the lowest normalized peripheral clonal expansion, particularly in CD8+ T cells. Antigen specificity was not determined for the clonally expanded peripheral T cells. Low levels of normalized T-cell clonal expansion were also shown by some nonresponding patients. At doses of 0.1 to 3.0 mg/kg, clonal expansion of both CD4+ and CD8+ T cells in blood was seen between baseline and week 6. On average, CD8+ T cells showed more expanded clones than CD4+ T cells after ivuxolimab.

This clone has a handful of counts. Its antigen specificity is not known. No much larger clonotype is one base removed from it; base qualities were not supplied. Genomic DNA was extracted from sorted cells for sequencing of the TCRbeta CDR3 region. TCRbeta CDR3 regions were sequenced using the immunoSEQ Assay. TCRdb provides this immuneACCESS table in a form limited to in-frame rearrangements. Some clones are lacking; in checked studies, under half of them reflect an unresolved V gene, and why the rest are absent is not known. The sample contains about 26,000 clones, around 79% of them found a single time. The ten largest clonotypes hold about 30% of the sample. The trial excluded patients who had a history of autoimmune disease or were on systemic immunosuppression. Peripheral blood for TCR sequencing was collected from all dose cohorts at baseline, on cycle 4 day 1, and on cycle 7 day 1. The samples were drawn from a first-in-human, open-label, multicenter phase I dose-escalation trial of ivuxolimab. Adults with locally advanced or metastatic melanoma, renal cell carcinoma, hepatocellular carcinoma or head and neck squamous cell carcinoma were enrolled in the trial. Before TCR sequencing, CD4+ T cells and CD8+ T cells were sorted from peripheral blood as separate populations.

The chain is encoded by TRBV6-1 joined to TRBJ2-5; a tentative D call is TRBD1 (5 bases match). Sequencing used CD4+ or CD8+ T cells sorted from blood, obtained in a trial of the OX40 agonist ivuxolimab. This TCR was recovered from an adult with an advanced solid tumor such as melanoma, head and neck, liver or kidney cancer. The sequenced DNA is TGTGCCAGCGGGGCTGGGATTCAAGAGACCCAGTACTTC. This is translated as CASGAGIQETQYF.